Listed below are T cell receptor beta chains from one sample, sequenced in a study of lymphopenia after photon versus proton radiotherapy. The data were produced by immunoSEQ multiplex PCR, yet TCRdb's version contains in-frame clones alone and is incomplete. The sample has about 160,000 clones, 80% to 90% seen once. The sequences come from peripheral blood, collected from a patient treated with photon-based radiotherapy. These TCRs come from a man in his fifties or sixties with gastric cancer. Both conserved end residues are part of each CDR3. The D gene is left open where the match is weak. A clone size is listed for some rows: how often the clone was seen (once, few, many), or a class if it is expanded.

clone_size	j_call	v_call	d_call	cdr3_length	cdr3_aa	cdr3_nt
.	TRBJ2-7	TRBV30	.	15	CAWSVMAGIGHEQYF	TGTGCCTGGAGTGTAATGGCAGGGATTGGCCACGAGCAGTACTTC
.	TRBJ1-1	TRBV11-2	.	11	CASSYAREAFF	TGTGCCAGCAGCTACGCAAGGGAAGCTTTCTTT
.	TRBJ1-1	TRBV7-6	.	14	CASSPTTVNTEAFF	TGTGCCAGCAGCCCGACGACAGTGAACACTGAAGCTTTCTTT
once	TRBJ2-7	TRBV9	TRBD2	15	CASSATASGRGEQYF	TGTGCCAGCAGCGCTACCGCTAGCGGGAGGGGCGAGCAGTACTTC
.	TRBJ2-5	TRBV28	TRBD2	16	CASRIPRGDAQGTQYF	TGTGCCAGCAGAATCCCTCGGGGGGATGCCCAAGGGACCCAGTACTTC
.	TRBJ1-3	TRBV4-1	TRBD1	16	CASSFLPGTGGGTIYF	TGCGCCAGCAGCTTCCTCCCCGGGACAGGGGGGGGCACCATATATTTT
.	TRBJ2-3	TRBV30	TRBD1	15	CAWTLAGTGVNTQYF	TGTGCCTGGACTCTAGCCGGGACAGGGGTAAATACGCAGTATTTT
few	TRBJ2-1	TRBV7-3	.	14	CASSLTGGPNEQFF	TGTGCCAGCAGCTTAACAGGGGGACCTAATGAGCAGTTCTTC
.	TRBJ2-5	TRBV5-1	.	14	CASSFQEPQETQYF	TGCGCCAGCAGCTTTCAGGAACCCCAAGAGACCCAGTACTTC
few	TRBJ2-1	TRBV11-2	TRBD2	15	CASSSGAGTYNEQFF	TGTGCCAGCAGCTCTGGAGCGGGAACCTACAATGAGCAGTTCTTC
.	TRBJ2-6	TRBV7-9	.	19	CASSLALGDLSSGANVLTF	TGTGCCAGCAGCTTAGCGTTGGGGGACCTGAGCTCTGGGGCCAACGTCCTGACTTTC
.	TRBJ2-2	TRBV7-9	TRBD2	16	CASRRTGGRPPGELFF	TGTGCCAGCAGGCGAACTGGCGGGAGGCCCCCCGGGGAGCTGTTTTTT
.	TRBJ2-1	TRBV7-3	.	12	CASSFIGGEQFF	TGTGCCAGCAGCTTCATAGGGGGTGAGCAGTTCTTC
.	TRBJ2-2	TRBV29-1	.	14	CSVEVGGGTGELFF	TGCAGCGTTGAAGTTGGTGGCGGCACCGGGGAGCTGTTTTTT
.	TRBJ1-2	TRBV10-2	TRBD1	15	CASSPTGGPNYGYTF	TGCGCCAGCAGTCCGACAGGGGGACCTAACTATGGCTACACCTTC
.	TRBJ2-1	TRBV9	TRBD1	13	CASSRDRENEQFF	TGTGCCAGCAGCCGGGACAGGGAGAATGAGCAGTTCTTC
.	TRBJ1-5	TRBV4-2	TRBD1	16	CASSQGWTGSNQPQHF	TGTGCCAGCAGCCAGGGTTGGACAGGTAGCAATCAGCCCCAGCATTTT
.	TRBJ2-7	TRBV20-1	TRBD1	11	CSARGTGDSSF	TGCAGTGCTAGGGGGACAGGGGATTCTTCCTTC
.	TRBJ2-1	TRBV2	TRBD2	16	CASNLREAGVGYEQFF	TGTGCCAGCAATCTCCGGGAAGCGGGAGTTGGCTATGAGCAGTTCTTC
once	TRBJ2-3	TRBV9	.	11	CASSLRDTQYF	TGTGCCAGCAGCTTGAGAGATACGCAGTATTTT